Shown below are 8 T cell receptor beta chains from a single sample sequenced in a study of blood T cells in healthy people across ages. Combining a sample-barcoded 5' primer with a J-beta primer mix, a second PCR ran for about 6 to 11 cycles. TCRdb passed the 5' RACE reads through MiXCR, listing each CDR3 protein once. The sample lists 850,000 or so distinct CDR3 sequences; 25% to 35% were seen once. The source material was blood. The receptors were sampled from an elderly woman in good health.

Points on this clonotype: A junction boundary mismatches the germline segment, possibly from a read error. The chain has TRBV28 and TRBJ2-5; D might be TRBD2 (5 bases). Germline CDR1 MDHEN, CDR2 SYDVKM. The CDR3 covers 17 residues. The CDR3 reads CAGSSGLQYGPGETQYF. The CDR3 DNA is TGTGCCGGCAGTTCCGGACTTCAATACGGCCCCGGGGAGACCCAGTACTTC.

With respect to this clonotype: A much more abundant neighbour one base away suggests this may be a read error. The genes are TRBV28 and TRBJ2-5; D unclear. The J call is uncertain, as TRBJ2-1 better fits the DNA end. CDR1 MDHEN and CDR2 SYDVKM come from the germline V gene. The CDR3 covers 13 residues. In DNA, the CDR3 is TGTGCCAGCAGTTTTTACGAGCAAGAGACCCAGTTCTTC. Translation gives CASSFYEQETQFF.

This clonotype was observed a handful of times. The DNA of the CDR3 is TGTGCCAGCTCACCCGTTACAGAAAACATTCAGTACTTC. The encoded protein is CASSPVTENIQYF. This sequence joins TRBV18 and TRBJ2-4; no reliable D call. Germline V gene lookup returns CDR1 KGHSH and CDR2 LQKENI. The V gene lost 3 bases and the J gene lost 5 bases, with 8 bases spanning the gap. CDR3 size: 13 residues. Drawing the rest from reference TRBV18 and TRBJ2-4, the complete variable domain is NAGVMQNPRHLVRRRGQEARLRCSPMKGHSHVYWYRQLPEEGLKFMVYLQKENIIDESGMPKERFSAEFPKEGPSILRIQQVVRGDSAAYFCASSPVTENIQYFGAGTRLSVL.

This clonotype was found many times. The chain is built from TRBV20-1 and TRBJ2-1, with 7 bases matching TRBD1. This CDR3 is 13 amino acids long. The V gene's germline CDR1 is DFQATT and CDR2 SNEGSKA (reference sequence). The J segment lost 3 bases and the V segment lost 6 bases, leaving 5 bases of the junction unmatched. In DNA form, the CDR3 reads TGCAGTGCCTCCAGGGACAGCTACAATGAGCAGTTCTTC. Translated, it gives CSASRDSYNEQFF.

There are a few counts of this clonotype. This chain connects TRBV5-1 to TRBJ1-2; no clear D. Germline CDR1 and CDR2: SGHRS and YFSETQ. V lost 4 bases, J lost 8 bases, and 15 bases lay in between. The CDR3 runs to 13 residues. CDR3 DNA sequence: TGCGCCAGCAGCCCCGGGTCGCCTGAGGGCTACACCTTC. Protein sequence: CASSPGSPEGYTF.

In this sample, this clonotype turned up many times. The J gene is TRBJ2-5, the V gene TRBV21-1; no check of the table's D call, TRBD2, against the DNA was made. TRBV21-1 is given as a pseudogene. This CDR3 has 24 residues. The DNA of the CDR3 is TGTGCCAGCAGCAAAATCTTTAGTCACAGCCCAGGCCCCTATAGCGGGGGGGCGCAAGAGACCCAGTACTTC. This sequence encodes CASSKIFSHSPGPYSGGAQETQYF.

V usage is TRBV6-1 and J usage is TRBJ1-5; D ambiguous. The CDR3 consists of 10 residues. Germline V CDR1 and CDR2: MNHNS, SASEGT. V was pared by 8 bases and J by 7 bases, with 6 bases between. The CDR3 nucleotides read TGTGCCAGCGACGACCAGCCCCAGCATTTT. Translating gives CASDDQPQHF.

This clonotype was found many times. Germline is not matched at one junction end, which may reflect a read error. The chain has TRBV5-1 and TRBJ2-3, with D uncertain. The CDR3 runs to 12 residues. Per the germline V gene, CDR1 is SGHRS and CDR2 is YFSETQ. The CDR3 region is CASSLGSDTQYF. The CDR3 DNA reads as TGTGCCAGCAGCTTAGGCTCAGATACGCAGTATTTT.